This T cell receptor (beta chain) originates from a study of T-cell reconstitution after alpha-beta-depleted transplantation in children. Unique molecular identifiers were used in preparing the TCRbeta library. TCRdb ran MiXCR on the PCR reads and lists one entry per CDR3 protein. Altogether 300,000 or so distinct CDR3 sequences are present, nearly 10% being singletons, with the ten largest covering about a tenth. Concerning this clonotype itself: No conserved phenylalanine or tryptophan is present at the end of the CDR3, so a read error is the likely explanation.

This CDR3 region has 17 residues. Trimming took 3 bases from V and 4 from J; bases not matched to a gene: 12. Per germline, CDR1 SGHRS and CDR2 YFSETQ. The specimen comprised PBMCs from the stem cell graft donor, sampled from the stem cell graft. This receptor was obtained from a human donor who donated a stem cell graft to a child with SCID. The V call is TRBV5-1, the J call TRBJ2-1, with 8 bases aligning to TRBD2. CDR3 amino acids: CASSSRGAGGPYNEQFL. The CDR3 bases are TGCGCCAGCAGCTCCCGTGGCGCGGGGGGACCTTACAATGAGCAGTTCTTA.